Presented here are 5 T cell receptor beta chains from one specimen sequenced in a study of blood T cells in healthy people across ages. PCR was performed a second time for about 6 to 11 cycles using a sample-barcoded 5' primer and a J-beta primer mix. Using its own MiXCR run on the 5' RACE reads, TCRdb lists one record per CDR3 protein. The sample includes roughly 730,000 distinct CDR3 sequences, just over 55% seen only once; the top ten take around a quarter. The sample taken for sequencing was blood. These receptors came from a man aged 40-49 years in good health.

This chain uses TRBV29-1 with TRBJ1-2, with 8 bases fitting TRBD1. This CDR3 is built from 13 residues. Germline lookup yields CDR1 SQVTM and CDR2 ANQGSEA. The V and J ends lost 4 bases and 6 bases, in that order; junction bases with no gene match: 7. CDR3 sequence: CSVGGGQVDGYTF. CDR3 in DNA: TGCAGCGTTGGGGGGGGACAGGTCGATGGCTACACCTTC.

J is TRBJ1-6 and V is TRBV5-1; a weak D match, TRBD1 (5 bases). Trimming stripped 4 bases from V and 7 bases from J, with 21 bases between. The CDR3 extends over 17 amino acids. Germline CDR1 SGHRS, CDR2 YFSETQ. The CDR3 reads CASSPLGRGVANSPLHF. The CDR3 coding sequence is TGCGCCAGCAGCCCGTTAGGGAGGGGCGTCGCGAATTCACCCCTCCACTTT.

The V call is TRBV4-3, the J call TRBJ1-2; perhaps TRBD1 as D (5 bases). The germline V and J ends were trimmed by 5 bases and 2 bases, with 15 bases remaining between them. In germline, CDR1 is LGHNA, CDR2 YSLEER. The CDR3 has 15 residues. Written as DNA, the CDR3 is TGCGCCAGCAGCGAGGGGAGGGGCGTCAACTATGGCTACACCTTC. Protein product: CASSEGRGVNYGYTF.

The chain carries TRBV28 and TRBJ1-3, with D uncertain. This CDR3 is 13 amino acids long. CDR1 and CDR2 from the germline V gene are MDHEN and SYDVKM. V was shortened by 8 bases and J by 1 base, with 9 bases between the two germline ends. The CDR3 bases are TGTGCCAGCGACGGACGATCTGGAAACACCATATATTTT. This encodes CASDGRSGNTIYF. Complete variable domain (other parts from reference TRBV28 and TRBJ1-3): DVKVTQSSRYLVKRTGEKVFLECVQDMDHENMFWYRQDPGLGLRLIYFSYDVKMKEKGDIPEGYSVSREKKERFSLILESASTNQTSMYLCASDGRSGNTIYFGEGSWLTVV.

At least ten counts were recorded for this clonotype. The chain joins TRBV12-3 or TRBV12-4 to TRBJ2-5, with D possibly called TRBD1 or TRBD2 (5 bases each). The CDR3 is made up of 13 amino acids. Trimming pared 3 bases from V and 5 bases from J, leaving 10 bases between. This chain's CDR3 is CASSLAGTETQYF. Written as DNA, the CDR3 is TGTGCCAGCAGTTTGGCAGGGACGGAGACCCAGTACTTC.